This T cell receptor beta chain derives from a study of regulatory T cells in long-lasting Graves disease. Study background: Newly diagnosed Graves' patients had under 3 months of antithyroid drugs. General study points: Persistent disease was characterized by preferential usage of TRBV28, TRBJ1-2 and TRBJ2-5.

Time point here: newly diagnosed GD, antithyroid drugs for less than 3 months. RNA extracted from PBMCs served as the sequencing template. With EDTA tubes as the receptacles, approximately 10 milliliters of peripheral blood were drawn. Germline CDR1 is SGHTS and CDR2 is YDEGEE. V gave up 4 bases and J gave up 0 bases, with 12 bases separating them. This CDR3 has 15 residues. Investigators prepared the TCR beta libraries by applying iRepertoire HTBI primers and Arm-PCR of CDR3 regions. TCRdb fed the multiplex PCR reads into MiXCR, producing one record per CDR3 protein. The data hold some 450,000 distinct CDR3 sequences, with roughly 17% observed a single time. Concerning this clonotype: The antigen is not known.

These same data were also listed under a study on T cells in Graves' hyperthyroidism and ophthalmopathy. That paper states: Ophthalmopathy prediction by the model preceded onset by a median approximately six months.

The sequence was collected from a young woman with Graves disease. The material sequenced was peripheral blood mononuclear cells (PBMCs), taken at new diagnosis, from a patient treated with antithyroid drugs. The rearrangement links TRBV5-8 to TRBJ2-3; D is ambiguous. CDR3 amino acids: CASSLSRDSTDTQYF. The CDR3 DNA reads TGTGCCAGCAGCCTCAGCCGAGACAGCACAGATACGCAGTATTTT.